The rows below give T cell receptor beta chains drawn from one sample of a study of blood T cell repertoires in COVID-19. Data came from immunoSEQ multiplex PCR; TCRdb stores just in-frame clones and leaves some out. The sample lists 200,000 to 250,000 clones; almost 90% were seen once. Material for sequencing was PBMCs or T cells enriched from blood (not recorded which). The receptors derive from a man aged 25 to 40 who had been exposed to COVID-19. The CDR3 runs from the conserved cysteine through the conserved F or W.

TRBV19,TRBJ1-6,CASSKRGRNSPLHF
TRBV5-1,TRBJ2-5,CASSLAGQGETQYF
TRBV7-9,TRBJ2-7,CASSPLYEQYF
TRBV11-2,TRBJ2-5,CASSLGTSIYF
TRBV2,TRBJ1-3,CAARGQAGSGNTIYF
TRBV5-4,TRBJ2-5,CASRRAGAQETQYF
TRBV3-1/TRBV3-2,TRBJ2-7,CASSQTREQYF
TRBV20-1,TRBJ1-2,CSALYGYTF
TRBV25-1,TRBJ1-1,CASRLDRGSTEAFF
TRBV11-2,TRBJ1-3,CASSSHTGGTGNTIYF
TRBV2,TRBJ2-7,CASSEWRGGHSEQYF
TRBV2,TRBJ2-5,CASTGNLQETQYF
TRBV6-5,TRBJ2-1,CASSYSYNEQFF
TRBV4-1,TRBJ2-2,CASSQAVTGTRELFF
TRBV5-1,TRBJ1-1,CASSLGQGWNTEAFF
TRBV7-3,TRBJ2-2,CASSLLSQRTNTGELFF
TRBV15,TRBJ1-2,CATSRVAANYGYTF
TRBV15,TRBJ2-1,CATSRGASGGYNEQFF
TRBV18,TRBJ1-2,CASSPPEDFYGYTF
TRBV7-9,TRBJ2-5,CASSTGLAGNNEETQYF
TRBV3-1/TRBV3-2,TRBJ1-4,CASSQDKENYEKLFF
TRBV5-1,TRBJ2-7,CASSSGSGGAEGEQYF
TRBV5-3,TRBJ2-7,CARSPSWSRGKDEQYF
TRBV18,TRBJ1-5,CASSPSTGEPQHF
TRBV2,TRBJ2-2,CASRVAVNTGELFF
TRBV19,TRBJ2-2,CASKRDVNTGELFF
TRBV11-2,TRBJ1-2,CASSLVERGSYGYTF
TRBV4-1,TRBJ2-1,CASSHRQSSRDEQFF
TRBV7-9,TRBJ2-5,CASSPGGPGASQYF
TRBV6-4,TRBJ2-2,CASSSGGANTGELFF
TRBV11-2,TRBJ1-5,CASSLSPEGGQPQHF
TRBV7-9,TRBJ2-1,CASSLNSIDEQFF
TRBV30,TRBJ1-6,CAWRDQGTPLHF
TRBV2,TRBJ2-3,CASSGALMRVVTDTQYF
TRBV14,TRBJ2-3,CASSQGFGLAIDTQYF
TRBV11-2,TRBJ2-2,CASSLGWGTGDPGELFF
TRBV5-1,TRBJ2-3,CASSPGGLASTDTQYF
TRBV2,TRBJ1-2,CASSRGTGRDYGYTF
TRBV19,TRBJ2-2,CASVTAGARANTGELFF
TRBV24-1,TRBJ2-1,CATSDRGGENEQFF
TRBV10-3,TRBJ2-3,CAIKPAGFYNDTQYF
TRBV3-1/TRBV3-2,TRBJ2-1,CASSQGGWSGLAFGQFF
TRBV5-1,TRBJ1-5,CASSLSGEGQPQHF
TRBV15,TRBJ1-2,CATSSPRRELLPRYGYTF
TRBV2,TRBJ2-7,CASSNYRGSEQYF
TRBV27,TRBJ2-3,CASSFLGQADTQYF
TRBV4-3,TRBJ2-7,CASSQGGQGYEQYF
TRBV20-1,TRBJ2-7,CSASKPGPGGEQYF
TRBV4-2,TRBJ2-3,CASSQSPTSGGIYTDTQYF
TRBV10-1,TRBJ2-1,CASIRTGDSYNEQFF
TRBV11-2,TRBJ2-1,CASSSTIAGGYGEQFF